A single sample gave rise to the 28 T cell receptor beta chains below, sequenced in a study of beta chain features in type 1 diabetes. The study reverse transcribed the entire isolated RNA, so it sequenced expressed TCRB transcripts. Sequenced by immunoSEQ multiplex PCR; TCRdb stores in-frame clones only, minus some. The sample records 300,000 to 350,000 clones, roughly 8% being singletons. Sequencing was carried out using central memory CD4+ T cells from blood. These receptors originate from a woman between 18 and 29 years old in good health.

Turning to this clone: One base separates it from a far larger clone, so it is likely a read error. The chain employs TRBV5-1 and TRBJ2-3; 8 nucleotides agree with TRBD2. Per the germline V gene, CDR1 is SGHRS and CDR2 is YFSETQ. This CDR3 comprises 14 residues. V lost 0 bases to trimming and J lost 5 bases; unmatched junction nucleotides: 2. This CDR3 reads CASSLGLAIDTQYF. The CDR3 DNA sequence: TGCGCCAGCAGCTTGGGACTAGCGATAGATACGCAGTATTTT.

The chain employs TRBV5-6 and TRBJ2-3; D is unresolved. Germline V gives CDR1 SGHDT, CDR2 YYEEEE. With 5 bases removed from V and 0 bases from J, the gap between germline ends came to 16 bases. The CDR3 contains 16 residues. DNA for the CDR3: TGTGCCAGCAGACAATTGGGTTCCTCTAGCACAGATACGCAGTATTTT. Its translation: CASRQLGSSSTDTQYF.

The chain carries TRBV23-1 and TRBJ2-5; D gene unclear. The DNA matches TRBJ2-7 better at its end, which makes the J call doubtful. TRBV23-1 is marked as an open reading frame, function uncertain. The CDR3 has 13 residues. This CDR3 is CASGPRVPNEQYF. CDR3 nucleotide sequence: TGCGCCAGCGGCCCCCGGGTCCCCAACGAGCAGTACTTC.

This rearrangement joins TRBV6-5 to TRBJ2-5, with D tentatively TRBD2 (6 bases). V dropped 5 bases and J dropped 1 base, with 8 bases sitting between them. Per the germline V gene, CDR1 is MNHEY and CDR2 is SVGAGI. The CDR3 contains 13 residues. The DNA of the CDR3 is TGTGCCAGCAGTCGGACTATCCAAGAGACCCAGTACTTC. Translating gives CASSRTIQETQYF.

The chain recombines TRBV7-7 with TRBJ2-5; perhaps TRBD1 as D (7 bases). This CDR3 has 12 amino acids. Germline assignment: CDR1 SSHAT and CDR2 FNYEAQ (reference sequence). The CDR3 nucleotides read TGTGCTAGCTCGCAGGGGGGCGAGACCCAGTACTTC. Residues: CASSQGGETQYF.

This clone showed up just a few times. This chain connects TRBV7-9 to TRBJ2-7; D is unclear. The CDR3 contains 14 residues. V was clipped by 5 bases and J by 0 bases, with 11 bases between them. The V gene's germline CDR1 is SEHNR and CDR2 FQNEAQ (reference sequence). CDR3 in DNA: TGTGCCAGCAGCCCTCCCCAGGACTCCTACGAGCAGTACTTC. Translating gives CASSPPQDSYEQYF.

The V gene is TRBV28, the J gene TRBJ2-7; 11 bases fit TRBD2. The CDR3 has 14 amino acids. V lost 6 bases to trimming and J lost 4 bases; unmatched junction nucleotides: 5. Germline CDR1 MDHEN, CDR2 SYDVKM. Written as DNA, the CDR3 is TGTGCCAGCAGCACCGGGACTAGCGGATACGAGCAGTACTTC. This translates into CASSTGTSGYEQYF.

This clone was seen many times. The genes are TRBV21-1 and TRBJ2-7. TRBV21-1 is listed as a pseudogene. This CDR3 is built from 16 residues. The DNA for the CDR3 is TGTGCCAGCAGCAAACCCCCACACCCGACCTCCTACGAGCAGTACTTC. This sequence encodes CASSKPPHPTSYEQYF.

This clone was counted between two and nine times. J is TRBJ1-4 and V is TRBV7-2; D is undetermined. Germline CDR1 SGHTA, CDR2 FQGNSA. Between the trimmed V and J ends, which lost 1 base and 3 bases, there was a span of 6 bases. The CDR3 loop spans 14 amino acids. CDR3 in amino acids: CASSLGRPNEKLFF. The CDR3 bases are TGTGCCAGCAGCTTAGGCAGGCCTAATGAAAAACTGTTTTTT.

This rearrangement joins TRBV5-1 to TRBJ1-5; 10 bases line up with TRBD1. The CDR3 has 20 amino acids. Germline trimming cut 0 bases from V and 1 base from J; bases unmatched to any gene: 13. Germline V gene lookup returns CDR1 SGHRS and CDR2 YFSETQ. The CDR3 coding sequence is TGCGCCAGCAGCTTGGCCAAGGGGACAGGGGAAGAGTGGAGCAATCAGCCCCAGCATTTT. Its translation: CASSLAKGTGEEWSNQPQHF.

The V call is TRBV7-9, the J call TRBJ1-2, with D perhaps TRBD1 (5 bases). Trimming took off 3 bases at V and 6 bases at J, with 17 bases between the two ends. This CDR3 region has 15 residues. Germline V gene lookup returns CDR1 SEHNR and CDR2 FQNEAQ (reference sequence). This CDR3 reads CASSLQGPTTHGYTF. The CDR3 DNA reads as TGTGCCAGCAGCTTGCAGGGTCCTACAACCCATGGCTACACCTTC.

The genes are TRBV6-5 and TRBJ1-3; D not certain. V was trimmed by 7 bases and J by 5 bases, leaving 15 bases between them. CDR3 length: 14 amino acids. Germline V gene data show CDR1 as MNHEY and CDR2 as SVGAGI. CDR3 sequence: CASTPSWARNTIYF. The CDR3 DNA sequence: TGTGCCAGCACCCCTAGCTGGGCCCGAAACACCATATATTTT.

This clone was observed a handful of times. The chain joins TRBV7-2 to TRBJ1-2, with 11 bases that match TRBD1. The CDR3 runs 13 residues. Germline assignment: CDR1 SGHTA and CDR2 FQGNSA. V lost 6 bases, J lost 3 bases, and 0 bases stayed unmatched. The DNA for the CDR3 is TGTGCCAGCAGGGGACAGGGGGACTATGGCTACACCTTC. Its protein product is CASRGQGDYGYTF. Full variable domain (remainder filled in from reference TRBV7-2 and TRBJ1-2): GAGVSQSPSNKVTEKGKDVELRCDPISGHTALYWYRQSLGQGLEFLIYFQGNSAPDKSGLPSDRFSAERTGGSVSTLTIQRTQQEDSAVYLCASRGQGDYGYTFGSGTRLTVV.

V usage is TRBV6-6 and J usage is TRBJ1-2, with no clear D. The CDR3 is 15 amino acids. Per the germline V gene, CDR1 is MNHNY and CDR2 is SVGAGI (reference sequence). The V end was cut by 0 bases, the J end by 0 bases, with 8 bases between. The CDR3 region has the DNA TGTGCCAGCAGTTACTCGCTAGGAGCTAACTATGGCTACACCTTC. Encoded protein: CASSYSLGANYGYTF.

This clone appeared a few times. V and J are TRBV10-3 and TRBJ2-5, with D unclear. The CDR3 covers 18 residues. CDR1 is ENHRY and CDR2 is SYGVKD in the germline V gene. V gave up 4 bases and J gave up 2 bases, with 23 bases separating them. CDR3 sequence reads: CAISAALVGNGPQETQYF. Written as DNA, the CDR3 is TGTGCCATCAGTGCAGCCCTCGTGGGGAATGGACCTCAAGAGACCCAGTACTTC.

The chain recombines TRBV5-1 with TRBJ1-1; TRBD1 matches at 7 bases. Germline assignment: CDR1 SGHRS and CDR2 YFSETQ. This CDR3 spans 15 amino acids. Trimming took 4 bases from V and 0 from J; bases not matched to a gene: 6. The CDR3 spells CASSPRQGLNTEAFF. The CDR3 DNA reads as TGCGCCAGCAGCCCCCGACAGGGATTGAACACTGAAGCTTTCTTT.

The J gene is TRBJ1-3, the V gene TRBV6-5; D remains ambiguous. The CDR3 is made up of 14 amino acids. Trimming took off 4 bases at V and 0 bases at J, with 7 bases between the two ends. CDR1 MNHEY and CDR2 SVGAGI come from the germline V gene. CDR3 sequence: CASSSSLSGNTIYF. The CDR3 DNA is TGTGCCAGCAGTTCATCGCTCTCTGGAAACACCATATATTTT.

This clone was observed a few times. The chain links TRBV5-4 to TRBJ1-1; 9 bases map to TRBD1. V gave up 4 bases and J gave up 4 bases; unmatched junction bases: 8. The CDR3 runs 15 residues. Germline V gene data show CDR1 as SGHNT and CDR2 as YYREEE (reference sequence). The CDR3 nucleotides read TGTGCCAGCAGCCTCTACGGACAGGGGAGCACTGAAGCTTTCTTT. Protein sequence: CASSLYGQGSTEAFF.

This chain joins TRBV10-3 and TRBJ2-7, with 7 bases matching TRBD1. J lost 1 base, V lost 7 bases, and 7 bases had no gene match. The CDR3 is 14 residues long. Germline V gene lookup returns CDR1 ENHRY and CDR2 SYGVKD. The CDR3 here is CAITPTGWSYEQYF. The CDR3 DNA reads TGTGCCATCACCCCGACAGGGTGGTCCTACGAGCAGTACTTC.

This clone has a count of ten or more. The CDR3 loop reads CASSPRERHYNEQFF. The CDR3 DNA reads TGTGCCAGCAGCCCGCGGGAGCGCCACTACAATGAGCAGTTCTTC. The chain uses TRBV7-9 and TRBJ2-1; TRBD2 aligns across 7 bases. The CDR3 runs 15 residues. The trim removed 5 bases at V and 3 bases at J, leaving 7 bases unmatched. Germline V lookup: CDR1 SEHNR, CDR2 FQNEAQ (reference sequence).

CDR3 sequence reads: CASSTLRGNEQFF. The CDR3 DNA reads TGTGCCAGCAGCACCCTACGGGGCAATGAGCAGTTCTTC. This chain links TRBV27 with TRBJ2-1; a weak D match, TRBD2 (5 bases). Germline lookup yields CDR1 MNHEY and CDR2 SMNVEV (reference sequence). Trimming stripped 6 bases from V and 6 bases from J, with 12 bases between. This CDR3 spans 13 amino acids.

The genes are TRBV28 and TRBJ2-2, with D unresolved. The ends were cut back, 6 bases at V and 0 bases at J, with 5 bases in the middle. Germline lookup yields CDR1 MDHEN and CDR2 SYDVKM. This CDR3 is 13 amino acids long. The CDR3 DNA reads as TGTGCCAGCAGGGCGACGAACACCGGGGAGCTGTTTTTT. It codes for CASRATNTGELFF.

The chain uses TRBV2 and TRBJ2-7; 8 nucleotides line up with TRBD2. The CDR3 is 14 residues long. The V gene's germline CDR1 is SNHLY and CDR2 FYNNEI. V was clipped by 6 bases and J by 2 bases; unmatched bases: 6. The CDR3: CASRPTSGPYEQYF. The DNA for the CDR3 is TGTGCCAGCAGGCCTACTAGCGGCCCCTACGAGCAGTACTTC.

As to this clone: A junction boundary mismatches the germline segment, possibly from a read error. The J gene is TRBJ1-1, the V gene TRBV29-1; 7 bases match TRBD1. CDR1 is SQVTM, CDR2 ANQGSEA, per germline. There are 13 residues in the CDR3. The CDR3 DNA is TGCAGCGTGGAAGGGACAGCGAACACTGAAGCTTTCTTT. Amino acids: CSVEGTANTEAFF.

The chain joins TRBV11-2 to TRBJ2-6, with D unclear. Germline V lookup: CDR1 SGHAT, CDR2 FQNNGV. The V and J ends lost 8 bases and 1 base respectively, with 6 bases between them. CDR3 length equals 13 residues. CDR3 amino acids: CASEYSGANVLTF. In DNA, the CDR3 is TGTGCCAGCGAGTATTCTGGGGCCAACGTCCTGACTTTC.

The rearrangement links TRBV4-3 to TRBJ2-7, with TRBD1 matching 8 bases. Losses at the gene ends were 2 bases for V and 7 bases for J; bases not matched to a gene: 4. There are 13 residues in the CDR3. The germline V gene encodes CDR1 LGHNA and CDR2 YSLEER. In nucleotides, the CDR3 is TGCGCCAGCAGCCAACAGGGGGCTGGTGAGCAGTACTTC. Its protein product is CASSQQGAGEQYF.

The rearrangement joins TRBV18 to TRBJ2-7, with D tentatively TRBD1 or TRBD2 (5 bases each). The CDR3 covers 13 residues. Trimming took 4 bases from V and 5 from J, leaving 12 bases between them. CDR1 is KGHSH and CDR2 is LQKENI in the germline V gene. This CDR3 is CASSRGDGDEQYF. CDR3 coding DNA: TGTGCCAGCTCACGAGGGGACGGCGACGAGCAGTACTTC.

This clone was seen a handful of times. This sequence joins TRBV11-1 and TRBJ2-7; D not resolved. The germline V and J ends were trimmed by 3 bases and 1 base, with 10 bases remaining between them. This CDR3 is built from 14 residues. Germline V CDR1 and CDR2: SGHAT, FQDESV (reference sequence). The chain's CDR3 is CASSLSEYSYEQYF. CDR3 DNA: TGTGCCAGCAGCTTGTCGGAGTATTCCTACGAGCAGTACTTC.